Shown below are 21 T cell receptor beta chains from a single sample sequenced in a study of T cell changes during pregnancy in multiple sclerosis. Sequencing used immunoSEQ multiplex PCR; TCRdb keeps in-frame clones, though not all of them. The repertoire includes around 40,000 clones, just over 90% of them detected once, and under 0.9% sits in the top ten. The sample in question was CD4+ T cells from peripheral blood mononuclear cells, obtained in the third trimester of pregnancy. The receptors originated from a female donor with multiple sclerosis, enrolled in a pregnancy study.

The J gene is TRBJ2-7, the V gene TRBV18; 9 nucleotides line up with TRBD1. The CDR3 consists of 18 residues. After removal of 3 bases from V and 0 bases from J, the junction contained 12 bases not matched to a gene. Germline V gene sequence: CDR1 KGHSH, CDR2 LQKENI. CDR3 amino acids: CASSPMDRGLGSSYEQYF. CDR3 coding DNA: TGTGCCAGCTCACCTATGGACAGGGGTTTGGGGAGCTCCTACGAGCAGTACTTC.

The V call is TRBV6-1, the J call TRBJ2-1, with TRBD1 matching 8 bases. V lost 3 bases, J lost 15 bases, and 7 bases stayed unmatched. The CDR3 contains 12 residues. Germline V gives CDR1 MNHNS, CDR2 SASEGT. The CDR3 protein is CASSEIRGTGFF. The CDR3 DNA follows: TGTGCCAGCAGTGAGATTAGGGGGACAGGGTTCTTC.

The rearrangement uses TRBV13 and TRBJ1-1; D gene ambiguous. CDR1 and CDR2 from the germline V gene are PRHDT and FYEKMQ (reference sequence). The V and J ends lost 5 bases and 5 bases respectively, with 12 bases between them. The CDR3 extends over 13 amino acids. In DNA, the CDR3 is TGTGCCAGCAGCGGGAGGGCGCGGACTGAAGCTTTCTTT. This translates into CASSGRARTEAFF. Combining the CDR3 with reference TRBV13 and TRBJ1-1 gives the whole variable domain AAGVIQSPRHLIKEKRETATLKCYPIPRHDTVYWYQQGPGQDPQFLISFYEKMQSDKGSIPDRFSAQQFSDYHSELNMSSLELGDSALYFCASSGRARTEAFFGQGTRLTVV.

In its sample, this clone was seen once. CDR3 amino acids: CASGLGDTTNEKLFF. In nucleotides, the CDR3 is TGTGCTAGTGGTTTGGGGGACACAACTAATGAAAAACTGTTTTTT. The rearrangement uses TRBV12-5 and TRBJ1-4; D is perhaps TRBD1 (6 bases). The V and J ends lost 1 base and 0 bases respectively, with 6 bases between them. The CDR3 has 15 residues. Germline V CDR1 and CDR2: LGHNT, FRNRAP.

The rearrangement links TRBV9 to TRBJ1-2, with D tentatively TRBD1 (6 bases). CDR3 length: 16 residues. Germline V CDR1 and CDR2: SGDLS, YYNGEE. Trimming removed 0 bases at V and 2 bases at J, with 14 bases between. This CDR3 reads CASSVVTGNKNYGYTF. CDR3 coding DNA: TGTGCCAGCAGCGTAGTAACAGGGAATAAAAACTATGGCTACACCTTC. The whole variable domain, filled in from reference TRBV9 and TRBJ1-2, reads DSGVTQTPKHLITATGQRVTLRCSPRSGDLSVYWYQQSLDQGLQFLIQYYNGEERAKGNILERFSAQQFPDLHSELNLSSLELGDSALYFCASSVVTGNKNYGYTFGSGTRLTVV.

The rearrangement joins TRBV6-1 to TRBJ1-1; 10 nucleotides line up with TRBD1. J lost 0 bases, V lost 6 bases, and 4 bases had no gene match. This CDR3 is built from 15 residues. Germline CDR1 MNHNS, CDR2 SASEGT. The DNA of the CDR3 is TGTGCCAGCAGCCGGACAGGGGGGGTGAACACTGAAGCTTTCTTT. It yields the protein CASSRTGGVNTEAFF.

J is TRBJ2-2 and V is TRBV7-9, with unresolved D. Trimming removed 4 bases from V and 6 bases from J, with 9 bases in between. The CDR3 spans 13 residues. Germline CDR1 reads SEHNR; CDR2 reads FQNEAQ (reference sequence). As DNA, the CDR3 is TGTGCCAGCAGCTACGACTGGGCCGGGGAGCTGTTTTTT. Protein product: CASSYDWAGELFF.

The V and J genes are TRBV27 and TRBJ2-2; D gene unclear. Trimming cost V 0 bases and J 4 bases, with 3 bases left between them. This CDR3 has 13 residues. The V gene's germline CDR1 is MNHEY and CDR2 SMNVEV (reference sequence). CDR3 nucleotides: TGTGCCAGCAGTTTATCGGCCACCGGGGAGCTGTTTTTT. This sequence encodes CASSLSATGELFF.

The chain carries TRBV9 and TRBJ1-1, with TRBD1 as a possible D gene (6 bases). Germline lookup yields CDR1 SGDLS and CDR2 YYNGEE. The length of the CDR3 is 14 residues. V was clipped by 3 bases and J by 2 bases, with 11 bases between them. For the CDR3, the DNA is TGTGCCAGCAGCGAGGGTGGGGGCAACACTGAAGCTTTCTTT. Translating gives CASSEGGGNTEAFF. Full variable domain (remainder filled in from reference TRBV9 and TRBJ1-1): DSGVTQTPKHLITATGQRVTLRCSPRSGDLSVYWYQQSLDQGLQFLIQYYNGEERAKGNILERFSAQQFPDLHSELNLSSLELGDSALYFCASSEGGGNTEAFFGQGTRLTVV.

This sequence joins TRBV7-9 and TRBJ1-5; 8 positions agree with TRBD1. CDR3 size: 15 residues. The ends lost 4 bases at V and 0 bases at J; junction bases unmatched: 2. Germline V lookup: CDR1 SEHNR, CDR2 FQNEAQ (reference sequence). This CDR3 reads CASSSQGDSNQPQHF. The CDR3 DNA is TGTGCCAGCAGCTCACAGGGGGATAGCAATCAGCCCCAGCATTTT.

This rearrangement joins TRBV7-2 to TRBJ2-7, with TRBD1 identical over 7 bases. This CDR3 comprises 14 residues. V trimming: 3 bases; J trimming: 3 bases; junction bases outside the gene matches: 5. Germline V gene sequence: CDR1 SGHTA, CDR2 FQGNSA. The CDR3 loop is CASSFEGGYYEQYF. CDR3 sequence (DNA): TGTGCCAGCAGCTTCGAAGGGGGCTACTACGAGCAGTACTTC.

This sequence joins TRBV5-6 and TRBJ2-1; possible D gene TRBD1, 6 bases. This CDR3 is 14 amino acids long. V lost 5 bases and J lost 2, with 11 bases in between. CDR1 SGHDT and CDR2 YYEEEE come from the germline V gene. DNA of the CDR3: TGTGCCAGCAGTGTTAGGGACACCTACAATGAGCAGTTCTTC. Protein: CASSVRDTYNEQFF.

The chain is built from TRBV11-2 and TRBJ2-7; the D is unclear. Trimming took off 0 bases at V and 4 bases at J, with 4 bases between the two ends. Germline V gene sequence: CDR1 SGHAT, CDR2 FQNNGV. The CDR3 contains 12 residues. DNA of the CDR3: TGTGCCAGCAGCTTAGATCGTTACGAGCAGTACTTC. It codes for CASSLDRYEQYF.

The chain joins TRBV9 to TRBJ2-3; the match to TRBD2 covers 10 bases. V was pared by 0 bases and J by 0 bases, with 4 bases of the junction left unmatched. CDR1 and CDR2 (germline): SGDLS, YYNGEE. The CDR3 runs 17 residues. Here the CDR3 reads CASSVGLAGASTDTQYF. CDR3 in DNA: TGTGCCAGCAGCGTAGGGCTAGCGGGGGCTAGCACAGATACGCAGTATTTT.

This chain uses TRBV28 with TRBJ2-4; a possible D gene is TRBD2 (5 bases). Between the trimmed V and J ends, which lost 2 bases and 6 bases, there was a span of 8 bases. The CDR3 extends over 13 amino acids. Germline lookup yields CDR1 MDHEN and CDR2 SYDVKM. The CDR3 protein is CASSLEGPNIQYF. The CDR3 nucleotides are TGTGCCAGCAGTTTAGAGGGCCCAAACATTCAGTACTTC.

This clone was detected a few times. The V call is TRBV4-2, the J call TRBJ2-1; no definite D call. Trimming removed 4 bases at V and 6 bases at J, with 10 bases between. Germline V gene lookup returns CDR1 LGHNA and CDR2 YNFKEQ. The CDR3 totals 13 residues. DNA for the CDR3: TGTGCCAGCAGCCCTAAGATTGCCAATGAGCAGTTCTTC. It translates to CASSPKIANEQFF.

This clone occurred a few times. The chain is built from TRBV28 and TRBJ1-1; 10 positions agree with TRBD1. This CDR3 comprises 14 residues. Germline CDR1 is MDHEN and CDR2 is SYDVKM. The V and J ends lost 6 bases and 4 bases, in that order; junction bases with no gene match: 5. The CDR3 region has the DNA TGTGCCAGCAGCTCGACAGGGGGCTTCACTGAAGCTTTCTTT. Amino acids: CASSSTGGFTEAFF. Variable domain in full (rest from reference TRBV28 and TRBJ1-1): DVKVTQSSRYLVKRTGEKVFLECVQDMDHENMFWYRQDPGLGLRLIYFSYDVKMKEKGDIPEGYSVSREKKERFSLILESASTNQTSMYLCASSSTGGFTEAFFGQGTRLTVV.

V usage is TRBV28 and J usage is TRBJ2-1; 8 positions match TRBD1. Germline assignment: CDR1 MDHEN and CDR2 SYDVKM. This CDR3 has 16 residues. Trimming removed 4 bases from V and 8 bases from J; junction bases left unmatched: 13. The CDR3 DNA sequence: TGTGCCAGCAGTTCCCCCAGGGGGCCCGACCATGATGAGCAGTTCTTC. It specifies CASSSPRGPDHDEQFF.

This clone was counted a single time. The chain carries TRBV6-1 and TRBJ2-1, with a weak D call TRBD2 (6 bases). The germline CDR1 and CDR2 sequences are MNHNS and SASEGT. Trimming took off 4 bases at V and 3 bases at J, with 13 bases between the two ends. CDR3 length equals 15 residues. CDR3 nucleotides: TGTGCCAGCAGTGTGATGGAGGGTGACTACAATGAGCAGTTCTTC. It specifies CASSVMEGDYNEQFF.

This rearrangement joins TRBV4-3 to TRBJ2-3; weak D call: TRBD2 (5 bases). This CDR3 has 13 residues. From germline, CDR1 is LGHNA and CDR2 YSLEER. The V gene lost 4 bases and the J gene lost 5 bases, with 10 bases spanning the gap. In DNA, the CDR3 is TGCGCCAGCAGCCGGCAGGCGGGAGATACGCAGTATTTT. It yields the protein CASSRQAGDTQYF.

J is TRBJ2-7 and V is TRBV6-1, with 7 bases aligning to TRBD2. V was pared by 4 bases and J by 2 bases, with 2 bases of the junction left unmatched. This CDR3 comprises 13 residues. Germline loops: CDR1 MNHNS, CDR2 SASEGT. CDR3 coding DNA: TGTGCCAGCAGTGTGGCGGGAGCCTACGAGCAGTACTTC. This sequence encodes CASSVAGAYEQYF.